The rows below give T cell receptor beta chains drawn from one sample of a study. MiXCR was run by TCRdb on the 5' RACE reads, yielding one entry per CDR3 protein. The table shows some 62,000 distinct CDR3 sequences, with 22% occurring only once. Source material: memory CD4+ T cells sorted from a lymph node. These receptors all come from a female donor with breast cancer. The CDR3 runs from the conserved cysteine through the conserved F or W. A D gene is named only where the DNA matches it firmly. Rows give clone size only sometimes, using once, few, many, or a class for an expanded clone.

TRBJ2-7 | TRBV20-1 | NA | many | CSATTGSSAEQYF | TGCAGTGCCACTACGGGGTCCTCCGCCGAGCAGTACTTC
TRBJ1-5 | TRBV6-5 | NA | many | CASGRSGVDQPQHF | TGTGCCAGCGGGCGTTCAGGGGTTGATCAGCCCCAGCATTTT
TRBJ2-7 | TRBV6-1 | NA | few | CASLRQGDDEQYF | TGTGCCAGTCTGCGGCAGGGCGACGACGAGCAGTACTTC
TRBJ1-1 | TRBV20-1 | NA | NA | CSGAGNLGTEAFF | TGCAGCGGGGCAGGGAATTTGGGCACTGAAGCTTTCTTT
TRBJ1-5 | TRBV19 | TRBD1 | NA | CASSRQGADNQPQHF | TGTGCCAGTAGTCGACAGGGGGCGGACAATCAGCCCCAGCATTTT
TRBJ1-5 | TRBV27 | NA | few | CASSLRFSNQPQHF | TGTGCCAGCAGTTTGAGGTTTAGCAATCAGCCCCAGCATTTT
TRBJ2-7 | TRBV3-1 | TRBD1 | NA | CASSQDAQGWGEQYF | TGTGCCAGCAGCCAAGATGCACAGGGGTGGGGCGAGCAGTACTTC
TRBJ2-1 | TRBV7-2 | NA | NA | CASSLTGFKYNEQSF | TGTGCCAGCAGCTTAACCGGATTTAAGTACAATGAGCAGTCCTTT
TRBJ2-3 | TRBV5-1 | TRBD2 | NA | CASSLLAGGTDTQYF | TGTGCCAGCAGCCTACTAGCGGGAGGTACAGATACGCAGTATTTT
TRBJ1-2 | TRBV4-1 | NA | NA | CASSQLTAGFYGYTF | TGCGCCAGCAGCCAGTTGACCGCGGGGTTCTATGGCTACACCTTC
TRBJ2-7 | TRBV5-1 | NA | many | CASSLDSPRTRYF | TGCGCCAGCAGCTTGGACTCCCCCCGGACGAGGTACTTC
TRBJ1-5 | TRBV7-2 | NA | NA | CASSLWSGQPQHF | TGTGCCAGCAGCTTATGGTCGGGACAGCCCCAGCATTTT
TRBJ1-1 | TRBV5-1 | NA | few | CASSLGGSRTEAFF | TGCGCCAGCAGCTTGGGGGGGTCCCGCACTGAAGCTTTCTTT
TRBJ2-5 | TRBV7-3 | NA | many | CASSLQIKETQYF | TGTGCCAGCAGCCTCCAGATTAAGGAGACCCAGTACTTC
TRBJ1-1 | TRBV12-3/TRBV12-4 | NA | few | CASSFWGEAFF | TGTGCCAGCAGTTTCTGGGGCGAAGCTTTCTTT
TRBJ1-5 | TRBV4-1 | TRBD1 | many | CASSQARGQRQPQHF | TGCGCCAGCAGCCAAGCCAGGGGGCAAAGACAGCCCCAGCATTTT
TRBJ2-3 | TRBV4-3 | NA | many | CASSQDLASTTQYF | TGCGCCAGCAGCCAAGATCTGGCCTCCACAACGCAGTATTTT
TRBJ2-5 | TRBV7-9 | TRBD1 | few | CASSRRRTGEETQYF | TGTGCCAGCAGCCGCCGCCGGACAGGGGAAGAGACCCAGTACTTC
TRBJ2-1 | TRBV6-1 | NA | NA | CASSDVGLPIANEQFF | TGTGCCAGCAGTGATGTCGGACTACCCATCGCCAATGAGCAGTTCTTC
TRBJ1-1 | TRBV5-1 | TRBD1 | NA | CASSLVMGSGGTTEAFF | TGCGCCAGCAGCTTGGTCATGGGGTCAGGGGGCACAACTGAAGCTTTCTTT
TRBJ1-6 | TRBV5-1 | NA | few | CASSLWGSEGSPLHF | TGCGCCAGCAGCTTGTGGGGGTCAGAGGGATCACCCCTCCACTTT
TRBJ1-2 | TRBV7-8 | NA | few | CASSSARNSMPTGYGYTF | TGTGCCAGCAGCTCAGCCCGGAACTCTATGCCAACAGGCTATGGCTACACCTTC
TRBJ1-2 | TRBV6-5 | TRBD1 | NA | CASRKRQGGGYTF | TGTGCCAGCAGAAAAAGACAGGGGGGCGGCTACACCTTC
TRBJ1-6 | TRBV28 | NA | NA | CASSPPGYNSPLHF | TGTGCCAGCAGCCCCCCAGGATATAATTCACCCCTCCACTTT
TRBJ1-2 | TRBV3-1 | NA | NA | CASSQDSQGRYGYTF | TGTGCCAGCAGCCAAGATTCCCAGGGACGGTATGGCTACACCTTC
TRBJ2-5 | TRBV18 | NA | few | CASSPEVQETQYF | TGTGCCAGCTCACCGGAGGTTCAAGAGACCCAGTACTTC
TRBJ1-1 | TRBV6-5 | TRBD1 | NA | CASSYFRGRSTEAFF | TGTGCCAGCAGTTACTTCAGGGGGCGTAGCACTGAAGCTTTCTTT
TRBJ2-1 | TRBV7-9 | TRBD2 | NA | CASSLIWRGRNEQFF | TGTGCCAGCAGCCTGATTTGGCGGGGGAGGAATGAGCAGTTCTTC
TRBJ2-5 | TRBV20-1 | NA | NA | CSATRRGQETQYF | TGCAGTGCTACAAGGCGGGGACAAGAGACCCAGTACTTC
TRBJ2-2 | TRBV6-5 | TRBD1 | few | CASRHTGTGGPGELFF | TGTGCCAGCAGACACACCGGGACAGGGGGCCCCGGGGAGCTGTTTTTT
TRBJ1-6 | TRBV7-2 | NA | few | CASSSLNNSPLHF | TGTGCCAGCAGCTCCCTTAATAATTCACCCCTCCACTTT
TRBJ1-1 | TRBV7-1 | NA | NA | CASSSLTEAFF | TGTGCCAGCAGCTCACTCACTGAAGCTTTCTTT
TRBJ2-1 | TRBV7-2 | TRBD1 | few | CASSFRDSYNEQFF | TGTGCCAGCAGCTTTAGGGACAGCTACAATGAGCAGTTCTTC
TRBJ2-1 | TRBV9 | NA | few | CASSVGDYSYNEQFF | TGTGCCAGCAGCGTAGGGGATTATTCCTACAATGAGCAGTTCTTC
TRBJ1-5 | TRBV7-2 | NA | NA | CASSAVGQPQHF | TGTGCCAGCAGCGCCGTAGGGCAGCCCCAGCATTTT
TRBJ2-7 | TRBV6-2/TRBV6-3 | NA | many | CASSYDVGGSYEQYF | TGTGCCAGCAGTTACGATGTCGGGGGCTCCTACGAGCAGTACTTC
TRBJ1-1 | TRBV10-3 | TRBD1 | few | CAISRTGSITEAFF | TGTGCCATCAGCAGGACAGGGTCGATCACTGAAGCTTTCTTT
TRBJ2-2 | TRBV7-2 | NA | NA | CASSPSGELFF | TGTGCCAGCAGCCCCAGCGGGGAGCTGTTTTTT
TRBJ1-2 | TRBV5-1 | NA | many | CASSLGADDGYTF | TGCGCCAGCAGCTTGGGAGCAGATGATGGCTACACCTTC
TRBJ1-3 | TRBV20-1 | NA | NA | CSDSGNTIYF | TGCAGTGATTCTGGAAACACCATATATTTT
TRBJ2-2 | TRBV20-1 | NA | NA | CSAPIHANTGELFF | TGCAGTGCGCCGATACACGCGAATACCGGGGAGCTGTTTTTT
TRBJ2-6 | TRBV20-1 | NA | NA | CSASPGANVLTF | TGCAGTGCTAGCCCTGGGGCCAACGTCCTGACTTTC
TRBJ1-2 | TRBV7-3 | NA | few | CASSRTSDGGYTF | TGTGCCAGCAGCCGAACGTCGGACGGTGGCTACACCTTC
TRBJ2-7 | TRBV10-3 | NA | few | CAISDLELGSSYVQYF | TGTGCCATCAGTGATCTTGAGCTGGGTAGCTCCTACGTGCAGTACTTC
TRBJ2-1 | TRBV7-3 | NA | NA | CASSLGDQYNEQFF | TGTGCCAGCAGCTTAGGAGACCAATACAATGAGCAGTTCTTC
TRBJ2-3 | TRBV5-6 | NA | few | CASSPQTGVPQYF | TGTGCCAGCAGCCCCCAAACAGGAGTTCCGCAGTATTTT
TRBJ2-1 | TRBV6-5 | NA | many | CASRQSSYNEQFF | TGTGCCAGCAGACAAAGCTCCTACAATGAGCAGTTCTTC
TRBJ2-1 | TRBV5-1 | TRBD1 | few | CASSFRDRGEQFF | TGCGCCAGCAGCTTTCGTGACAGGGGTGAGCAGTTCTTC
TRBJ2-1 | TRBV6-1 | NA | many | CASSERGNEQFF | TGTGCCAGCAGTGAGAGGGGGAATGAGCAGTTCTTC